The 10 T cell receptor beta chains listed next were all sequenced from one sample in a study of blood T cell repertoires in COVID-19. Using immunoSEQ multiplex PCR, the repertoire was profiled, and TCRdb retains in-frame clones only, with some absent. The sample includes 250,000 to 300,000 clones, about nine tenths of them seen just once. Sequencing was performed on peripheral blood. The receptors were sampled from a woman in her 30s who had recovered from COVID-19.

This chain connects TRBV28 to TRBJ1-4; the D is unclear. Germline CDR1 is MDHEN and CDR2 is SYDVKM. V was cut by 5 bases and J by 1 base, with 5 bases left in between. The CDR3 covers 13 residues. The CDR3 DNA reads as TGTGCCAGCAGTCCCGTAACTAATGAAAAACTGTTTTTT. Encoded protein: CASSPVTNEKLFF.

The chain employs TRBV5-5 and TRBJ2-7; the D gene is possibly TRBD1 (6 bases). CDR3 length equals 14 residues. Looked up from germline, CDR1 is SGHKS and CDR2 is YYEKEE (reference sequence). The V and J ends lost 4 bases and 2 bases respectively, with 13 bases between them. CDR3 nucleotide sequence: TGTGCCAGCAGCCAGTACCCAGGGGCCTACGAGCAGTACTTC. Translation: CASSQYPGAYEQYF.

The chain is built from TRBV15 and TRBJ2-7, with 13 bases fitting TRBD2. V was pared by 6 bases and J by 0 bases, with 5 bases of the junction left unmatched. Germline-derived CDR1 and CDR2 are LNHNV and YYDKDF (reference sequence). The CDR3 consists of 16 residues. The chain's CDR3 is CATRPGLAGASYEQYF. DNA of the CDR3: TGTGCCACCAGACCCGGACTAGCGGGGGCCTCCTACGAGCAGTACTTC.

The chain couples TRBV5-1 to TRBJ1-2, with D tentatively TRBD1 (6 bases). The CDR3 has 18 residues. The germline gives CDR1 SGHRS, CDR2 YFSETQ. The V end lost 0 bases, the J end lost 6 bases, and 24 bases lay between the germline ends. This CDR3 reads CASSLGVGGPRWGNGYTF. The CDR3 DNA follows: TGCGCCAGCAGCTTGGGTGTAGGGGGACCCCGTTGGGGAAATGGCTACACCTTC.

The DNA of the CDR3 is TGTGCCAGCACCGGTCCCAAGGGGCTTAACTATGGCTACACCTTC. It is translated as CASTGPKGLNYGYTF. The chain links TRBV19 to TRBJ1-2, with D maybe TRBD1 (5 bases). The V gene lost 9 bases and the J gene lost 1 base, with 18 bases spanning the gap. CDR3 length equals 15 residues. The germline V gene encodes CDR1 LNHDA and CDR2 SQIVND (reference sequence).

The V gene is TRBV7-3, the J gene TRBJ2-7, with D possibly TRBD1 on 5 matching bases. This CDR3 contains 13 residues. Trimming took off 5 bases at V and 6 bases at J, with 14 bases between the two ends. Looked up from germline, CDR1 is SGHTA and CDR2 is FQGTGA. The CDR3 sequence is CASSLNPQGEQYF. CDR3 DNA sequence: TGTGCCAGCAGCCTCAATCCCCAGGGCGAGCAGTACTTC.

V usage is TRBV6-5 and J usage is TRBJ1-2; possibly TRBD1 for D (6 bases). Germline assignment: CDR1 MNHEY and CDR2 SVGAGI. The CDR3 extends over 13 amino acids. With 2 bases removed from V and 8 bases from J, the gap between germline ends came to 12 bases. Written as DNA, the CDR3 is TGTGCCAGCAGTTACGTAGCGGGGACAGGCTACACCTTC. This sequence encodes CASSYVAGTGYTF.

V gene TRBV15 combines with J gene TRBJ1-2, with D uncertain. V was pared by 0 bases and J by 4 bases, with 12 bases between. Germline CDR1 and CDR2: LNHNV and YYDKDF (reference sequence). CDR3 length: 15 amino acids. As DNA, the CDR3 is TGTGCCACCAGCAGAGATCCTCTGGGGAGCTATGGCTACACCTTC. It translates to CATSRDPLGSYGYTF. The whole variable domain, remainder taken from reference TRBV15 and TRBJ1-2, is DAMVIQNPRYQVTQFGKPVTLSCSQTLNHNVMYWYQQKSSQAPKLLFHYYDKDFNNEADTPDNFQSRRPNTSFCFLDIRSPGLGDTAMYLCATSRDPLGSYGYTFGSGTRLTVV.

The chain links TRBV20-1 to TRBJ1-2; D gene ambiguous. V was pared by 6 bases and J by 3 bases, with 8 bases between. Germline CDR1 DFQATT, CDR2 SNEGSKA (reference sequence). CDR3 size: 11 residues. The CDR3 region has the DNA TGCAGTGCCCACTACTACTATGGCTACACCTTC. This codes for CSAHYYYGYTF.

This sequence joins TRBV10-3 and TRBJ2-3; 7 positions match TRBD1. Germline V CDR1 and CDR2: ENHRY, SYGVKD. The CDR3 has 15 amino acids. Unmatched junction bases numbered 6, after V lost 4 bases and J lost 2 bases. Here the CDR3 DNA reads TGTGCCATCAGTGGCTGGGACAGCTACACAGATACGCAGTATTTT. This gives the protein CAISGWDSYTDTQYF.